The clone carrying this TCR beta chain was seen more than once but under ten times. RNA transcripts gave rise to amplified TCR beta CDR3 regions. During a first-round RT-PCR of the TCR CDR3, the HTBI primer set was used. MiXCR, applied by TCRdb to the multiplex PCR reads, yields one record per CDR3 protein. The repertoire holds about 250,000 distinct CDR3 sequences, 15% seen once, with more than 30% in the top ten. V trimming: 5 bases; J trimming: 13 bases; junction bases outside the gene matches: 19. This CDR3 region has 15 residues. Germline V gene data show CDR1 as LNHDA and CDR2 as SQIVND (reference sequence). The entry originates in a study of T cells in Graves' hyperthyroidism and ophthalmopathy.

The V and J genes are TRBV19 and TRBJ1-2, with 7 bases fitting TRBD1. This clonotype was obtained from a woman aged 50 to 60 with Graves' hyperthyroidism that later progressed to Graves' ophthalmopathy. Sequenced: blood. The CDR3 DNA is TGTGCCAGTAGTGGCTCCCCCACCGGGACAGTCGCCTCCACCTTC. Protein sequence: CASSGSPTGTVASTF.